Included here is one TCR beta chain sequence, with context. The record originates from a study of blood T cell repertoires in COVID-19. Study background: Samples representing acute and convalescent COVID-19 were sourced from the United States, Italy and Spain.

Participants spanned ages roughly 18 to 90 years and resided in about 24 US areas. Trimming took 4 bases from V and 4 from J, leaving 10 bases between them. This CDR3 region has 13 residues. Germline CDR1 SGHTA, CDR2 FQGNSA. As handled by the study authors: Cell counts per sample came from amplifying reference gene primers. Repertoires were generated with immunoSEQ multiplex PCR, while TCRdb's copy carries only in-frame clones and drops some. V and J calls and clone size are given by that table; D and trimming were obtained from the DNA. The table includes some 390,000 clones, 85% to 90% detected once.

Sequencing was carried out using PBMCs or T cells enriched from blood (not recorded which). J is TRBJ1-2 and V is TRBV7-2; no definite D call. The source of this sequence is a man aged 30 to 45 who had recovered from COVID-19. The CDR3 here is CASSSVPGYGYTF. The CDR3 region has the DNA TGTGCCAGCAGCTCCGTTCCGGGCTATGGCTACACCTTC.